Listed below are T cell receptor beta chains from one sample, sequenced in a study of regulatory T cells in long-lasting Graves disease. TCRdb passed the multiplex PCR reads through MiXCR, listing each CDR3 protein once. The sample has 600,000 to 850,000 distinct CDR3 sequences, approximately 29% seen once. The input for sequencing was peripheral blood mononuclear cells (PBMCs), taken when the disease was refractory, from a patient treated with antithyroid drugs. Source of these receptors: a female donor with Graves disease. Each CDR3 is given with its conserved first and last residue. Fields, in order: clone size, D gene, V gene, J gene, CDR3 protein, CDR3 DNA. D genes are given only for firm matches. A row's size may be missing; if present it is once, few, many or a size class.

size: many; D: TRBD2; V: TRBV7-7; J: TRBJ2-5; CDR3: CASSSTTSGTFQETQYF; DNA: TGTGCCAGCAGCTCAACGACTAGCGGGACATTCCAAGAGACCCAGTACTTC
size: many; D: .; V: TRBV7-2; J: TRBJ2-7; CDR3: CASSLAVGRTYEQYF; DNA: TGTGCCAGCAGCTTAGCGGTGGGACGGACCTACGAGCAGTACTTC
size: many; D: TRBD1; V: TRBV6-1; J: TRBJ1-2; CDR3: CASSEATGSGFGGYTF; DNA: TGTGCCAGCAGTGAAGCGACAGGGTCTGGATTCGGCGGCTACACCTTC
size: few; D: .; V: TRBV6-1; J: TRBJ2-6; CDR3: CASSELSSGANVLTF; DNA: TGTGCCAGCAGTGAACTTAGCTCTGGGGCCAACGTCCTGACTTTC
size: .; D: .; V: TRBV7-2; J: TRBJ2-5; CDR3: CASSPGRLYQETQYF; DNA: TGTGCCAGCAGCCCGGGACGGTTGTACCAAGAGACCCAGTACTTC
size: .; D: .; V: TRBV13; J: TRBJ1-1; CDR3: CASVGGAGNTEAFF; DNA: TGTGCGTCGGTCGGCGGGGCTGGGAACACTGAAGCTTTCTTT
size: .; D: TRBD2; V: TRBV19; J: TRBJ2-2; CDR3: CASSIGASGANTGELFF; DNA: TGTGCCAGTAGTATAGGTGCTAGCGGAGCGAACACCGGGGAGCTGTTTTTT
size: once; D: .; V: TRBV7-4; J: TRBJ2-7; CDR3: CASSFSSQPLEQYF; DNA: TGTGCCAGCAGCTTTAGCTCCCAACCCCTCGAGCAGTACTTC
size: few; D: TRBD1; V: TRBV27; J: TRBJ2-1; CDR3: CASSSNPGQGLPFSSYNEQFF; DNA: TGTGCCAGCAGTTCCAACCCGGGACAGGGATTACCCTTTAGCTCCTACAATGAGCAGTTCTTC
size: few; D: TRBD1; V: TRBV6-1; J: TRBJ1-5; CDR3: CASDATGAPQPQHF; DNA: TGTGCCAGCGATGCGACAGGGGCTCCTCAGCCCCAGCATTTT
size: few; D: .; V: TRBV20-1; J: TRBJ1-1; CDR3: CSARPLTVGAFF; DNA: TGCAGTGCTAGACCGCTTACGGTGGGAGCTTTCTTT
size: few; D: TRBD1; V: TRBV5-1; J: TRBJ1-2; CDR3: CASSLRQGADGYTF; DNA: TGCGCCAGCAGCTTGCGACAGGGGGCTGATGGCTACACCTTC
size: .; D: .; V: TRBV5-1; J: TRBJ2-7; CDR3: CASSLAQARYEQYF; DNA: TGCGCCAGCAGCTTGGCTCAGGCCCGCTACGAGCAGTACTTC
size: .; D: .; V: TRBV12-3/TRBV12-4; J: TRBJ2-7; CDR3: CASSFWDSYEQYF; DNA: TGTGCCAGCAGTTTCTGGGACTCCTACGAGCAGTACTTC
size: .; D: .; V: TRBV19; J: TRBJ1-1; CDR3: CASSPPQDTEAFF; DNA: TGTGCCAGTAGTCCTCCGCAGGACACTGAAGCTTTCTTT
size: many; D: .; V: TRBV25-1; J: TRBJ1-1; CDR3: CASSEGGGELWSRTEAFF; DNA: TGTGCCAGCAGTGAGGGGGGAGGGGAGCTATGGTCGCGCACTGAAGCTTTCTTT
size: many; D: .; V: TRBV3-1; J: TRBJ2-7; CDR3: CASSPGPPYEQYF; DNA: TGTGCCAGCAGCCCGGGTCCTCCCTACGAGCAGTACTTC
size: .; D: .; V: TRBV12-3/TRBV12-4; J: TRBJ1-6; CDR3: CASGLSRQPNSPLHF; DNA: TGTGCCAGCGGTTTATCGAGACAGCCTAATTCACCCCTCCACTTT
size: .; D: TRBD1; V: TRBV19; J: TRBJ1-3; CDR3: CASGRQGVSGNTIYF; DNA: TGTGCCAGTGGGAGACAGGGTGTCTCTGGAAACACCATATATTTT
size: .; D: .; V: TRBV7-9; J: TRBJ2-5; CDR3: CASSSGSGFQETQYF; DNA: TGTGCCAGCAGCTCCGGATCGGGGTTCCAAGAGACCCAGTACTTC
size: many; D: .; V: TRBV11-3; J: TRBJ2-5; CDR3: CASSLGPDPMETQYF; DNA: TGTGCCAGCAGCTTAGGCCCCGACCCGATGGAGACCCAGTACTTC
size: .; D: .; V: TRBV2; J: TRBJ1-1; CDR3: CASSVTRQAEAFF; DNA: TGTGCCAGCAGTGTTACTCGGCAAGCCGAAGCTTTCTTT
size: many; D: .; V: TRBV12-3/TRBV12-4; J: TRBJ1-2; CDR3: CASSFDLTENYGYTF; DNA: TGTGCCAGCAGTTTTGATCTGACGGAGAACTATGGCTACACCTTC
size: .; D: TRBD2; V: TRBV28; J: TRBJ2-7; CDR3: CAVSPPGSGRGEQYF; DNA: TGTGCGGTATCCCCCCCTGGTAGCGGGAGGGGCGAGCAGTACTTC
size: few; D: .; V: TRBV10-3; J: TRBJ2-5; CDR3: CAISEVRDMRETQYF; DNA: TGTGCCATCAGTGAAGTACGGGACATGAGGGAGACCCAGTACTTC
size: .; D: TRBD2; V: TRBV11-2; J: TRBJ2-5; CDR3: CASSSGLDPGRETQYF; DNA: TGTGCCAGCAGCTCGGGACTAGACCCAGGGCGAGAGACCCAGTACTTC
size: .; D: TRBD1; V: TRBV6-1; J: TRBJ1-5; CDR3: CAIQDRGDQPQHF; DNA: TGTGCCATCCAGGACAGGGGCGATCAGCCCCAGCATTTT
size: few; D: .; V: TRBV29-1; J: TRBJ1-2; CDR3: CSVGLPGDYGYTF; DNA: TGCAGCGTCGGACTCCCCGGCGACTATGGCTACACCTTC
size: .; D: TRBD1; V: TRBV5-4; J: TRBJ1-1; CDR3: CASRAGTAYMNTEAFF; DNA: TGTGCCAGCAGGGCCGGGACAGCATACATGAACACTGAAGCTTTCTTT
size: .; D: TRBD1; V: TRBV7-9; J: TRBJ2-4; CDR3: CASSSGTGGMNIQYF; DNA: TGTGCCAGCAGCTCTGGGACAGGGGGCATGAACATTCAGTACTTC
size: .; D: .; V: TRBV6-1; J: TRBJ1-1; CDR3: CASRMDRVMNTEAFF; DNA: TGTGCCAGCAGAATGGATAGGGTCATGAACACTGAAGCTTTCTTT
size: few; D: .; V: TRBV5-4; J: TRBJ1-6; CDR3: CASSFSRDSPLHF; DNA: TGTGCCAGCAGCTTTTCCAGGGATTCACCCCTCCACTTT
size: few; D: .; V: TRBV29-1; J: TRBJ2-5; CDR3: CSTTQGEFWETQYF; DNA: TGCAGCACCACCCAGGGCGAGTTTTGGGAGACCCAGTACTTC
size: many; D: TRBD2; V: TRBV12-5; J: TRBJ2-7; CDR3: CASGLVNGLAGTYEQYF; DNA: TGTGCTAGTGGTTTGGTTAACGGACTAGCGGGTACCTACGAGCAGTACTTC
size: few; D: TRBD1; V: TRBV5-4; J: TRBJ2-7; CDR3: CASSHPGQGIYEQYF; DNA: TGTGCCAGCAGCCACCCGGGACAGGGTATCTACGAGCAGTACTTC
size: few; D: .; V: TRBV12-3/TRBV12-4; J: TRBJ2-5; CDR3: CASSWSGLQETQYF; DNA: TGTGCCAGCAGCTGGTCAGGACTCCAAGAGACCCAGTACTTC
size: few; D: TRBD1; V: TRBV2; J: TRBJ1-3; CDR3: CASGNRGYSGNTIYF; DNA: TGTGCCAGCGGAAACAGGGGGTACTCTGGAAACACCATATATTTT
size: .; D: .; V: TRBV6-2/TRBV6-3; J: TRBJ2-7; CDR3: CASSVIGMTEQYF; DNA: TGTGCCAGCAGTGTTATAGGGATGACCGAGCAGTACTTC
size: few; D: .; V: TRBV7-2; J: TRBJ1-1; CDR3: CASKQGAVHEAFF; DNA: TGTGCCAGCAAACAGGGAGCGGTGCACGAAGCTTTCTTT
size: many; D: TRBD1; V: TRBV2; J: TRBJ1-1; CDR3: CASGGQIEAFF; DNA: TGTGCCAGCGGGGGACAGATTGAAGCTTTCTTT
size: few; D: .; V: TRBV2; J: TRBJ1-6; CDR3: CASSEEDGSRSPLHF; DNA: TGTGCCAGCAGTGAAGAAGATGGGTCACGTTCACCCCTCCACTTT